Following are 32 T cell receptor beta chains from one sample sequenced in a study of T cell clusters in autoimmune cytopenias. Multiplex touch-down PCR amplified TRB using TRB-A and TRB-B pools in one tube. Using the multiplex PCR reads, TCRdb records one entry per CDR3 protein without DNA. In all, the sample yields 6,000 or so distinct CDR3 sequences. TRB was amplified from about 250 ng of peripheral blood genomic DNA per sample. A further study also used this sample, focusing on T cell repertoires in aging, cancer and after chemotherapy.

Sequenced input: peripheral blood. These receptors came from a human donor in good health.

By frequency, this clonotype is medium-sized (0.01 to 0.1%). The V gene is TRBV30, the J gene TRBJ2-2; TCRdb designates TRBD1, a call that cannot be tested without DNA. Germline CDR1 and CDR2: GTSNPN and SVGIG (reference sequence). There are 13 residues in the CDR3. The CDR3 reads CAWSRGMTGELFF.

By frequency, this clonotype registers medium-sized. The J gene is TRBJ2-1, the V gene TRBV6-6; TCRdb names TRBD2, which stays unverified in the absence of DNA. Germline V gene data show CDR1 as MNHNY and CDR2 as SVGAGI (reference sequence). This CDR3 has 15 residues. CDR3 amino acids: CASRGPLNRNNEQFF.

This clonotype is identified as medium-sized from frequency. V usage is TRBV5-4 and J usage is TRBJ2-3; there is no DNA to check the TCRdb D call of TRBD2. The CDR3 has 16 residues. Per the germline V gene, CDR1 is SGHNT and CDR2 is YYREEE (reference sequence). CDR3 residues: CASSFGGRASTDTQYF.

Considering frequency, this clonotype is medium-sized (0.01 to 0.1%). J is TRBJ1-6 and V is TRBV6-1; the D call of TRBD1 rests on TCRdb alone, since no DNA is present to check it. Germline V gives CDR1 MNHNS, CDR2 SASEGT. The CDR3 extends over 15 amino acids. This CDR3 reads CASSPPGVGYSPLHF.

The genes are TRBV4-1 and TRBJ1-1. In germline, CDR1 is MGHRA, CDR2 YSYEKL. The CDR3 is 15 residues long. Here the CDR3 reads CASSQEGQQNTEAFF.

J is TRBJ2-3 and V is TRBV6-2 or TRBV6-3; TCRdb's D call of TRBD2 is untestable without DNA. Per germline, CDR1 MNHEY and CDR2 SVGEGT. The CDR3 sequence is 18 residues long. CDR3 region: CASSPFWRGASSTDTQYF.

Its frequency marks this clonotype as medium-sized. The V and J genes are TRBV19 and TRBJ2-3; TCRdb's D call of TRBD2 is untestable without DNA. The CDR3 loop spans 15 amino acids. The germline CDR1 and CDR2 sequences are LNHDA and SQIVND (reference sequence). The CDR3 sequence: CASSPSGRSTDTQYF.

This chain joins TRBV7-3 and TRBJ2-2. The CDR3 is made up of 14 amino acids. Germline V gene data show CDR1 as SGHTA and CDR2 as FQGTGA. CDR3 sequence: CASSFTENTGELFF.

This clonotype is identified as medium-sized from frequency. V usage is TRBV18 and J usage is TRBJ2-2; there is no DNA to check the TCRdb D call of TRBD2. Germline V CDR1 and CDR2: KGHSH, LQKENI. This CDR3 has 14 amino acids. CDR3 loop: CASSQEGERGELFF.

This clonotype is identified as medium-sized (0.01 to 0.1%) from frequency. V usage is TRBV12-3 or TRBV12-4 and J usage is TRBJ1-2; with no DNA, the TCRdb D assignment of TRBD1 cannot be verified. This CDR3 spans 16 amino acids. The CDR3 protein is CASSVSTGGTNYGYTF.

Frequency places this clonotype as medium-sized (0.01 to 0.1%). This sequence joins TRBV6-5 and TRBJ2-2; TCRdb's D call, TRBD1, is unchecked because there is no DNA. Germline loops: CDR1 MNHEY, CDR2 SVGAGI. The CDR3 spans 19 residues. The CDR3 spells CASSYSGTGGLENTGELFF.

This clonotype is identified as medium-sized from frequency. The V call is TRBV19, the J call TRBJ2-1; the D call of TRBD2 rests on TCRdb alone, since no DNA is present to check it. Germline loops: CDR1 LNHDA, CDR2 SQIVND (reference sequence). The length of the CDR3 is 17 residues. CDR3 sequence: CASSIHPSGGSYNEQFF.

Measured by frequency, this clonotype is medium-sized (0.01 to 0.1%). The chain has TRBV7-9 and TRBJ2-1; absent DNA, TCRdb's TRBD1 call cannot be checked. CDR1 is SEHNR, CDR2 FQNEAQ, per germline (reference sequence). The length of the CDR3 is 14 residues. The CDR3 is CASSWTGGRNEQFF.

This clonotype is identified as medium-sized from frequency. The J gene is TRBJ1-2, the V gene TRBV27; the D call of TRBD1 rests on TCRdb alone, since no DNA is present to check it. From germline, CDR1 is MNHEY and CDR2 SMNVEV (reference sequence). CDR3 length: 17 amino acids. The CDR3 sequence: CASSPLPGQGQIYGYTF.

Measured by frequency, this clonotype is medium-sized (0.01 to 0.1%). The chain is built from TRBV29-1 and TRBJ2-1; the TCRdb D gene call, TRBD2, has no DNA to confirm it. The length of the CDR3 is 14 residues. Germline loops: CDR1 SQVTM, CDR2 ANQGSEA. CDR3 loop: CSAPGLNFYNEQFF.

This clonotype shows up as medium-sized by frequency. This chain connects TRBV24-1 to TRBJ2-1; TCRdb selects TRBD1, and the lack of DNA leaves this call unchecked. Germline-derived CDR1 and CDR2 are KGHDR and SFDVKD. The CDR3 consists of 11 residues. This chain's CDR3 is CATRRGNEQFF.

CDR3 in amino acids: CASSLSAAGHTF. The chain recombines TRBV12-3 or TRBV12-4 with TRBJ1-2. This CDR3 contains 12 residues.

V gene TRBV24-1 combines with J gene TRBJ2-3; TCRdb's assignment of TRBD2 cannot be checked, as there is no DNA. The CDR3 spans 18 residues. Germline assignment: CDR1 KGHDR and CDR2 SFDVKD. The chain's CDR3 is CATSDPTGLAGSTDTQYF.

Its frequency marks this clonotype as medium-sized (0.01 to 0.1%). CDR3 in amino acids: CASSYGAVYGYTF. This rearrangement joins TRBV6-2 or TRBV6-3 to TRBJ1-2; TCRdb returns TRBD1, unconfirmable since there is no DNA. Germline CDR1 is MNHEY and CDR2 is SVGEGT. The CDR3 extends over 13 amino acids.

The chain joins TRBV4-1 to TRBJ2-7. The CDR3 length is 12 residues. CDR1 and CDR2 from the germline V gene are MGHRA and YSYEKL. CDR3 region: CASSQDLYEQYF.

This chain uses TRBV5-5 with TRBJ2-7; the D gene TCRdb calls, TRBD1, cannot be checked with no DNA. The CDR3 extends over 15 amino acids. CDR1 SGHKS and CDR2 YYEKEE come from the germline V gene (reference sequence). The CDR3: CASSFRDRGTYEQYF.

The chain couples TRBV6-4 to TRBJ2-3; TCRdb lists TRBD2, though no DNA is available to test this call. CDR3 length: 19 residues. The germline V gene encodes CDR1 MRHNA and CDR2 SNTAGT. This CDR3 reads CASRSALGASQRGGDTQYF.

The chain employs TRBV30 and TRBJ1-1; TCRdb calls TRBD1, which cannot be checked without DNA. Germline V CDR1 and CDR2: GTSNPN, SVGIG (reference sequence). CDR3 length: 14 residues. CDR3 residues: CALTGRRMNTEAFF.

Its frequency marks this clonotype as medium-sized (0.01 to 0.1%). The chain uses TRBV19 and TRBJ1-2; TCRdb calls TRBD1, which cannot be checked without DNA. There are 16 residues in the CDR3. Germline CDR1 and CDR2: LNHDA and SQIVND (reference sequence). CDR3 sequence reads: CASSGSGSARDYGYTF.

The CDR3 loop reads CASSRNMDSREQYF. The chain carries TRBV14 and TRBJ2-7; absent DNA, TCRdb's TRBD1 call cannot be checked. The CDR3 totals 14 residues. Germline-derived CDR1 and CDR2 are SGHDN and FVKESK.

By frequency, this clonotype is medium-sized. The chain couples TRBV18 to TRBJ1-2; there is no DNA to check the TCRdb D call of TRBD1. The CDR3 totals 16 residues. Germline lookup yields CDR1 KGHSH and CDR2 LQKENI. CDR3 sequence reads: CASSPNTGGANYGYTF. Based on the CDR3 plus reference TRBV18 and TRBJ1-2, the full variable domain is NAGVMQNPRHLVRRRGQEARLRCSPMKGHSHVYWYRQLPEEGLKFMVYLQKENIIDESGMPKERFSAEFPKEGPSILRIQQVVRGDSAAYFCASSPNTGGANYGYTFGSGTRLTVV.

This clonotype ranks as medium-sized in terms of frequency. This chain links TRBV7-6 with TRBJ1-3; lacking DNA, the TRBD1 call made by TCRdb goes unchecked. Germline V lookup: CDR1 SGHVS, CDR2 FNYEAQ. CDR3 length equals 16 residues. The CDR3 protein is CASSPRPGNSGNTIYF.

This clonotype counts as medium-sized by frequency. The chain uses TRBV12-3 or TRBV12-4 and TRBJ2-3; TCRdb lists TRBD1, though no DNA is available to test this call. The CDR3 consists of 15 residues. CDR3 residues: CASSPRTGGTDTQYF.

According to its frequency, this clonotype is medium-sized. The V call is TRBV29-1, the J call TRBJ1-2; TCRdb's assignment of TRBD1 cannot be checked, as there is no DNA. The CDR3 length is 13 residues. Germline V lookup: CDR1 SQVTM, CDR2 ANQGSEA. This chain's CDR3 is CSVAGQGGYGYTF. Drawing the rest from reference TRBV29-1 and TRBJ1-2, the complete variable domain is SAVISQKPSRDICQRGTSLTIQCQVDSQVTMMFWYRQQPGQSLTLIATANQGSEATYESGFVIDKFPISRPNLTFSTLTVSNMSPEDSSIYLCSVAGQGGYGYTFGSGTRLTVV.

Its frequency marks this clonotype as medium-sized. The chain uses TRBV19 and TRBJ2-4. This CDR3 has 16 amino acids. Germline lookup yields CDR1 LNHDA and CDR2 SQIVND (reference sequence). This CDR3 is CASSSQRVRAKNIQYF.

The CDR3 protein is CASTLTGELFF. This chain connects TRBV12-3 or TRBV12-4 to TRBJ2-2. CDR3 length: 11 residues.

This chain connects TRBV6-4 to TRBJ1-2; TCRdb names TRBD1, which stays unverified in the absence of DNA. The CDR3 is made up of 14 amino acids. Germline V CDR1 and CDR2: MRHNA, SNTAGT. CDR3 sequence: CASSESQGAGGYTF.